The clone carrying this TCR beta chain was seen just once. This sample stems from a study of cytomegalovirus exposure and HLA in healthy donors. The PCR contained 60 Vbeta and 13 Jbeta primers. Original processing notes: A follow-up analysis tallied around 76 million unique TCR beta chains, about 11 million shared. TCRdb's table, derived via immunoSEQ multiplex PCR, lists solely in-frame clones and lacks some. D and trimming were read from the DNA, whereas the V and J calls and clone size are those reported in that table. Found here are 150,000 to 200,000 clones, about 85% of them singletons; the top ten hold 2.5%. Germline V CDR1 and CDR2: SGDLS, YYNGEE. CDR3 length: 15 residues. V was clipped by 4 bases and J by 0 bases; unmatched bases: 1.

The TCR was taken from a man under 40 in good health and CMV-seropositive. The chain recombines TRBV9 with TRBJ2-6; 7 bases fit TRBD1. The sample was PBMCs. The CDR3 region has the DNA TGTGCCAGCAGCACAGGGGCCTCTGGGGCCAACGTCCTGACTTTC. Translation gives CASSTGASGANVLTF.